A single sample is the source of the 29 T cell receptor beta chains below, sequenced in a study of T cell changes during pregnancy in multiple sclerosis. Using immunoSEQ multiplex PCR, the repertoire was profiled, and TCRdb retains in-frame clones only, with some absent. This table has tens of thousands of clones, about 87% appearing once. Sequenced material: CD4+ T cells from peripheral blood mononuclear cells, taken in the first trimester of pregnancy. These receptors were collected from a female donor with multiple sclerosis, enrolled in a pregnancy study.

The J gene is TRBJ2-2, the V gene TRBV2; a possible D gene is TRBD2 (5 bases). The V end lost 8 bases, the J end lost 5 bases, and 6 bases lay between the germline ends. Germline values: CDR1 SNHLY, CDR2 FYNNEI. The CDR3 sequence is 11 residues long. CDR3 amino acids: CASGRTGELFF. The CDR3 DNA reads TGTGCCAGCGGGAGAACCGGGGAGCTGTTTTTT. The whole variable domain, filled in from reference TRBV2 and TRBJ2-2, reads EPEVTQTPSHQVTQMGQEVILRCVPISNHLYFYWYRQILGQKVEFLVSFYNNEISEKSEIFDDQFSVERPDGSNFTLKIRSTKLEDSAMYFCASGRTGELFFGEGSRLTVL.

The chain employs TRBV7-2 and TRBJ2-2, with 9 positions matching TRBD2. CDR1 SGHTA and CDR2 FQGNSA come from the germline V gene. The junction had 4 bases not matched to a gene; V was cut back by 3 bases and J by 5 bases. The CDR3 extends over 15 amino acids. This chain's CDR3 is CASSLEAGGTGELFF. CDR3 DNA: TGTGCCAGCAGCTTGGAAGCGGGGGGTACCGGGGAGCTGTTTTTT.

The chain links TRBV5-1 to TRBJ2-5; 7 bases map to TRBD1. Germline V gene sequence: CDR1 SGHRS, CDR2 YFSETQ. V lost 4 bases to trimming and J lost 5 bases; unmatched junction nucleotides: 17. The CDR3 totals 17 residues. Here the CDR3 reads CASSDKRDSLKGETQYF. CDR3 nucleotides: TGCGCCAGCAGCGACAAACGGGACAGCCTAAAAGGGGAGACCCAGTACTTC.

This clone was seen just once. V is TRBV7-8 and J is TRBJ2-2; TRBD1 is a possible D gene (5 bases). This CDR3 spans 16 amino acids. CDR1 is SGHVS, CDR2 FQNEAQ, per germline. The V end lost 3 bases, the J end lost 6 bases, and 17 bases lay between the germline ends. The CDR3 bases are TGTGCCAGCAGCTTTAATCCAGGGTGGAAGTCCGGGGAGCTGTTTTTT. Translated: CASSFNPGWKSGELFF. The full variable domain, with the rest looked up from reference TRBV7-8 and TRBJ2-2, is GAGVSQSPRYKVAKRGQDVALRCDPISGHVSLFWYQQALGQGPEFLTYFQNEAQLDKSGLPSDRFFAERPEGSVSTLKIQRTQQEDSAVYLCASSFNPGWKSGELFFGEGSRLTVL.

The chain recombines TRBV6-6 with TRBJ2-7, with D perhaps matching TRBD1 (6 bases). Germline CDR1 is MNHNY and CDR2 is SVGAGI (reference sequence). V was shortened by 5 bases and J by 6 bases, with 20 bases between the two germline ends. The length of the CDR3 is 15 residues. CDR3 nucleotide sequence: TGTGCCAGCAGTACCAGGGGCCGCCTGGCTGTCGAGCAGTACTTC. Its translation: CASSTRGRLAVEQYF.

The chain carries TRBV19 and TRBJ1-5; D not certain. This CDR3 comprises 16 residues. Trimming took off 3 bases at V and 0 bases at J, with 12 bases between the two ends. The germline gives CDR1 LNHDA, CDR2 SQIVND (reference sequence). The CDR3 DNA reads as TGTGCCAGTAGTATCGAGGGAATTGATAGCAATCAGCCCCAGCATTTT. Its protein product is CASSIEGIDSNQPQHF.

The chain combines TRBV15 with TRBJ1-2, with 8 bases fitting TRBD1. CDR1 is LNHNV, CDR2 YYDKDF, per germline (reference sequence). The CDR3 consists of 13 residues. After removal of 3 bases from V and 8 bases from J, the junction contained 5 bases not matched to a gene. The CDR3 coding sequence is TGTGCCACCAGCAGCCAAAGGACAGGGGGCTACACCTTC. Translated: CATSSQRTGGYTF.

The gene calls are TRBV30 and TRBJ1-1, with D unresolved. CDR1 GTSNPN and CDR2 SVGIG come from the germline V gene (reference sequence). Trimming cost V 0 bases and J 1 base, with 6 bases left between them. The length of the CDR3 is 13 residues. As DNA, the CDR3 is TGTGCCTGGAGTGTAAGGAGGAACACTGAAGCTTTCTTT. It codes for CAWSVRRNTEAFF.

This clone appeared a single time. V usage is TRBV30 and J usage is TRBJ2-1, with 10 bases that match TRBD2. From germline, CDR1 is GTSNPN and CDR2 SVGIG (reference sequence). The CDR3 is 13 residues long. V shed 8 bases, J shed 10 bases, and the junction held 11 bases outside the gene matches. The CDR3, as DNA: TGTGCCGGAACTAGCGGGGAGTCGTGGGAGCAGTTCTTC. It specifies CAGTSGESWEQFF.

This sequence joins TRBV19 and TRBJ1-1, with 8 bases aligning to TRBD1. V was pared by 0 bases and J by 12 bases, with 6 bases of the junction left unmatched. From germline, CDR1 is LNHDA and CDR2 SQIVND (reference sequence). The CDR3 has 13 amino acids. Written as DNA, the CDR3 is TGTGCCAGTAGTATAGAGGCAGGGGGCGCGACTTTCTTT. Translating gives CASSIEAGGATFF.

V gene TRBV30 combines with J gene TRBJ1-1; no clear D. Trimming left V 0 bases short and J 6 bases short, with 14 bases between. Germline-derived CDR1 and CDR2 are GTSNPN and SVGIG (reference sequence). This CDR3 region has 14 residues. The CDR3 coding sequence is TGTGCCTGGAGTGTACTGACACTGGAGGCTGAAGCTTTCTTT. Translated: CAWSVLTLEAEAFF.

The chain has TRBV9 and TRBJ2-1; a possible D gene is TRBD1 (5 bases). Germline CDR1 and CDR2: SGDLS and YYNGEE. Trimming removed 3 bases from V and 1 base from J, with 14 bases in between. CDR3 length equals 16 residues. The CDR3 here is CASSETDTPSYNEQFF. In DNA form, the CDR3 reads TGTGCCAGCAGCGAAACGGACACTCCATCCTACAATGAGCAGTTCTTC.

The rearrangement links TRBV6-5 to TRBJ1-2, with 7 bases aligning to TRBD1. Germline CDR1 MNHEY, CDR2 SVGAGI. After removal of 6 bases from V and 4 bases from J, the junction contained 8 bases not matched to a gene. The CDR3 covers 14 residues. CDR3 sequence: CASRGTDGIYGYTF. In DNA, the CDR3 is TGTGCCAGCAGGGGGACAGATGGAATCTATGGCTACACCTTC.

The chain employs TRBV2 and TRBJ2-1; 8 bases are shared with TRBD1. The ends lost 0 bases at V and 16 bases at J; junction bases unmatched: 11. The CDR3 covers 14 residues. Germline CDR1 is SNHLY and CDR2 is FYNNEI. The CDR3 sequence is CASSEARRTGWQFF. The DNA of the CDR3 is TGTGCCAGCAGTGAAGCGCGGAGGACAGGGTGGCAATTCTTC. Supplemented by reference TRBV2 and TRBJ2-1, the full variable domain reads EPEVTQTPSHQVTQMGQEVILRCVPISNHLYFYWYRQILGQKVEFLVSFYNNEISEKSEIFDDQFSVERPDGSNFTLKIRSTKLEDSAMYFCASSEARRTGWQFFGPGTRLTVL.

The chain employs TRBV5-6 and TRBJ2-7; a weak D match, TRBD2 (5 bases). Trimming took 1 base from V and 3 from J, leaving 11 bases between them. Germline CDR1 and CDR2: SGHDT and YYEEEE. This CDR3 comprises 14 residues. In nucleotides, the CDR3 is TGTGCCAGCAGCTTGAACGGGGAAAACTACGAGCAGTACTTC. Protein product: CASSLNGENYEQYF. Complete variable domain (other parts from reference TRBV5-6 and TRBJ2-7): DAGVTQSPTHLIKTRGQQVTLRCSPKSGHDTVSWYQQALGQGPQFIFQYYEEEERQRGNFPDRFSGHQFPNYSSELNVNALLLGDSALYLCASSLNGENYEQYFGPGTRLTVT.

The CDR3 coding sequence is TGCGCCAGCAGCCTACGGACAGGGAAAGAGACCCAGTACTTC. Residues: CASSLRTGKETQYF. The V gene is TRBV5-1, the J gene TRBJ2-5; 8 bases align to TRBD1. V was pared by 4 bases and J by 3 bases, with 5 bases of the junction left unmatched. The germline V gene encodes CDR1 SGHRS and CDR2 YFSETQ. The CDR3 extends over 14 amino acids.

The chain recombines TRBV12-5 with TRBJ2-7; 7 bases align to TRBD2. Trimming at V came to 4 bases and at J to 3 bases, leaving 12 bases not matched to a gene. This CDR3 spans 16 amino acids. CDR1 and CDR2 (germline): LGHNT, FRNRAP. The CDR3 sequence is CASGSPRLADYYEQYF. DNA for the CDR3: TGTGCTAGTGGTTCCCCTAGACTAGCTGATTACTACGAGCAGTACTTC.

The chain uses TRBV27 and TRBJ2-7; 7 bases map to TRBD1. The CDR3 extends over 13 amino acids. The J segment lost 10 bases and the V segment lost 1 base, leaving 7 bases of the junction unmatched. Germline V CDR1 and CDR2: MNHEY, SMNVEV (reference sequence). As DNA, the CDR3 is TGTGCCAGCAGTTTATACCAGGGGGTCTATCAGTACTTC. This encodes CASSLYQGVYQYF.

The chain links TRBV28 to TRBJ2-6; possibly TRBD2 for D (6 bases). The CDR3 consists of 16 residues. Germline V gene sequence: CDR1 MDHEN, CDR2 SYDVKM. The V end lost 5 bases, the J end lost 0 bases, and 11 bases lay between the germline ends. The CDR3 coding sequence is TGTGCCAGCAGTCCGGGCGGGGTCTCTGGGGCCAACGTCCTGACTTTC. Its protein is CASSPGGVSGANVLTF.

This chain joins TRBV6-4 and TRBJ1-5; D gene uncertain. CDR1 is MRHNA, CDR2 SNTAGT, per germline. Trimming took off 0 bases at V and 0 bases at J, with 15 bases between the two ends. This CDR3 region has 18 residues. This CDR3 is CASSDSTVLLCSNQPQHF. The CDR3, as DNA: TGTGCCAGCAGTGACTCCACAGTGCTGCTGTGTAGCAATCAGCCCCAGCATTTT.

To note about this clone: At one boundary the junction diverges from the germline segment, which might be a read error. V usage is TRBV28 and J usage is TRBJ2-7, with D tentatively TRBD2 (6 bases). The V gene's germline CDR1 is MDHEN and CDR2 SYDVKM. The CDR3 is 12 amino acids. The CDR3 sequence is CASSAGPLEEGF. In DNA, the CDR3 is TGTGCCAGCAGTGCGGGACCTCTGGAAGAGGGTTTC.

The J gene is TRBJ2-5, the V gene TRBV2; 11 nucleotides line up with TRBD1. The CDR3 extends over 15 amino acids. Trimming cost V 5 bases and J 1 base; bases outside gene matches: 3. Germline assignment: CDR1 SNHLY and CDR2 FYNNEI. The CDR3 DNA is TGTGCCAGCAGTAGGGACAGGGGGATCCAAGAGACCCAGTACTTC. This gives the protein CASSRDRGIQETQYF.

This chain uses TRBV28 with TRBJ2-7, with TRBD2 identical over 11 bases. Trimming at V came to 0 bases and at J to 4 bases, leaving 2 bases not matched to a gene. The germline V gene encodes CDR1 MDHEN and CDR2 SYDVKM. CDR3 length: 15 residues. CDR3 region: CASSLWASGRYEQYF. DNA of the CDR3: TGTGCCAGCAGTTTATGGGCTAGCGGGAGGTACGAGCAGTACTTC. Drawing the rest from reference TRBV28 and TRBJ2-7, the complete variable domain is DVKVTQSSRYLVKRTGEKVFLECVQDMDHENMFWYRQDPGLGLRLIYFSYDVKMKEKGDIPEGYSVSREKKERFSLILESASTNQTSMYLCASSLWASGRYEQYFGPGTRLTVT.

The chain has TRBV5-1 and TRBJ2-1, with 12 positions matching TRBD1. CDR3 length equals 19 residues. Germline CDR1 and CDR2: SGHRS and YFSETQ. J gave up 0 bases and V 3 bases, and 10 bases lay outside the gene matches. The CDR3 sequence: CASSYLGTGGTSSYNEQFF. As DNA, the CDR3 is TGCGCCAGCAGCTATTTGGGGACAGGGGGCACGAGCTCCTACAATGAGCAGTTCTTC.

In DNA form, the CDR3 reads TGTGCCAGCAGCTCAGGACTAGACCGTCCCGCCCAGTACTTC. This gives the protein CASSSGLDRPAQYF. V and J are TRBV9 and TRBJ2-5; 7 bases agree with TRBD2. Unmatched junction bases numbered 12, after V lost 4 bases and J lost 9 bases. The germline V gene encodes CDR1 SGDLS and CDR2 YYNGEE. The CDR3 is 14 amino acids.

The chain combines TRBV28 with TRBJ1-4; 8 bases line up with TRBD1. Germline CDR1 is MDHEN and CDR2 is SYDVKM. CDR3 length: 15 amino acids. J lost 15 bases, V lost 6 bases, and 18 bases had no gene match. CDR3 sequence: CASSLRQGRLGSVFF. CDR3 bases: TGTGCCAGCAGCTTAAGACAGGGGCGTCTAGGGAGCGTGTTTTTT.

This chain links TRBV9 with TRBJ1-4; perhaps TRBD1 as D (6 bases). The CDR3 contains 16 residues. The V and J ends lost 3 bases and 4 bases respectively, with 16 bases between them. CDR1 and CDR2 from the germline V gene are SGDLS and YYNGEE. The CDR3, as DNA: TGTGCCAGCAGCGCTAGCGGGGGCGTGGGTAATGAAAAACTGTTTTTT. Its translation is CASSASGGVGNEKLFF.

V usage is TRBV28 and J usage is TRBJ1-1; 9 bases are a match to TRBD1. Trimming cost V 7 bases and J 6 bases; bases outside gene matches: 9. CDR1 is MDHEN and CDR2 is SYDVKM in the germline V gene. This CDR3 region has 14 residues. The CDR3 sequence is CASTLQGANAEAFF. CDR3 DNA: TGTGCCAGCACCCTACAGGGGGCTAACGCTGAAGCTTTCTTT.

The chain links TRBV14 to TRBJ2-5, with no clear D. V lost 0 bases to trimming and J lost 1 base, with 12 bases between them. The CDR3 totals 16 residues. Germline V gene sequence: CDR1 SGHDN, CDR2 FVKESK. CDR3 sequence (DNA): TGTGCCAGCAGCCAAGATAGAGCAGGCATCCAAGAGACCCAGTACTTC. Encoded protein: CASSQDRAGIQETQYF.